Listed here are 23 T cell receptor beta chains from one sample, sequenced in a study of tumour-infiltrating T cells in Burkitt lymphoma. Sequencing used immunoSEQ multiplex PCR; TCRdb keeps in-frame clones, though not all of them. The profile shows about 9,200 clones, 62% of them singletons. The specimen was tumor tissue. The source of these receptors is a human donor with diffuse large B-cell lymphoma.

The chain couples TRBV6-1 to TRBJ2-7; maybe TRBD2 (5 bases). Germline V gene sequence: CDR1 MNHNS, CDR2 SASEGT. This CDR3 has 14 amino acids. V shed 9 bases and J shed 2 bases, with 17 bases lying between them. CDR3 nucleotide sequence: TGTGCCAGTCTCGATTGGGGAGACCCCTACGAGCAGTACTTC. As protein: CASLDWGDPYEQYF.

This CDR3 is CASSLGGGTQETQYF. CDR3 in DNA: TGTGCCAGCAGCTTGGGCGGGGGGACCCAAGAGACCCAGTACTTC. The V gene is TRBV5-4, the J gene TRBJ2-5; 8 bases are shared with TRBD2. The J segment lost 1 base and the V segment lost 0 bases, leaving 2 bases of the junction unmatched. CDR3 length: 15 residues. CDR1 and CDR2 from the germline V gene are SGHNT and YYREEE (reference sequence).

The rearrangement links TRBV5-6 to TRBJ2-5; D is perhaps TRBD2 (6 bases). There are 15 residues in the CDR3. V lost 4 bases and J 6 bases, leaving 19 bases between the germline ends. Germline lookup yields CDR1 SGHDT and CDR2 YYEEEE. CDR3 loop: CASSQQGGRAQTQYF. DNA for the CDR3: TGTGCCAGCAGCCAGCAGGGAGGAAGGGCCCAGACCCAGTACTTC.

The chain employs TRBV30 and TRBJ2-7; no clear D gene. CDR3 length equals 14 residues. Trimming took off 0 bases at V and 0 bases at J, with 9 bases between the two ends. In germline, CDR1 is GTSNPN, CDR2 SVGIG (reference sequence). CDR3 sequence: CAWSVGLSSYEQYF. The DNA for the CDR3 is TGTGCCTGGAGTGTTGGGCTAAGCTCCTACGAGCAGTACTTC.

This clone was seen a handful of times. V usage is TRBV19 and J usage is TRBJ1-2, with a possible D match to TRBD1 (6 bases). The V gene lost 5 bases and the J gene lost 5 bases, with 18 bases spanning the gap. This CDR3 spans 15 amino acids. CDR1 and CDR2 (germline): LNHDA, SQIVND (reference sequence). The CDR3 nucleotides are TGTGCCAGTAGTCTTACGGGACAAGGAGGGTATGGCTACACCTTC. Protein product: CASSLTGQGGYGYTF.

The rearrangement uses TRBV15 and TRBJ1-5, with 7 nucleotides matching TRBD1. The CDR3 has 17 residues. CDR1 is LNHNV and CDR2 is YYDKDF in the germline V gene (reference sequence). Losses at the gene ends were 0 bases for V and 7 bases for J; bases not matched to a gene: 12. Written as DNA, the CDR3 is TGTGCCACCAGCAGAGATCGGGGCAGGGGGGTATGGCAGCCCCAGCATTTT. This gives the protein CATSRDRGRGVWQPQHF.

This clone is labeled as medium-sized (0.01 to 0.1%). The chain joins TRBV2 to TRBJ1-5; D gene uncertain. Trimming pared 4 bases from V and 7 bases from J, leaving 14 bases between. From germline, CDR1 is SNHLY and CDR2 FYNNEI. The length of the CDR3 is 14 residues. CDR3 region: CASSGSGVLQPQHF. Here the CDR3 DNA reads TGTGCCAGCAGTGGGTCGGGTGTATTGCAGCCCCAGCATTTT.

This clone was found a few times. This chain joins TRBV10-2 and TRBJ1-2; D might be TRBD1 (6 bases). Germline CDR1 is WSHSY and CDR2 is SAAADI. The CDR3 totals 13 residues. The ends were cut back, 3 bases at V and 8 bases at J, with 13 bases in the middle. The CDR3 region is CASSDWGARGYTF. CDR3 DNA: TGCGCCAGCAGTGATTGGGGGGCGCGGGGCTACACCTTC.

The chain employs TRBV4-1 and TRBJ2-1; no reliable D call. Per germline, CDR1 MGHRA and CDR2 YSYEKL. Deletions cut 0 bases from V and 0 bases from J, with 12 bases between. The CDR3 runs to 17 residues. The CDR3: CASSQDVGPSSYNEQFF. The CDR3 DNA follows: TGCGCCAGCAGCCAAGATGTGGGCCCGAGCTCCTACAATGAGCAGTTCTTC.

CDR3 nucleotides: TGCGCCAGCAGCCAAGAAAGGGGGGGGAACTATGGCTACACCTTC. Its translation: CASSQERGGNYGYTF. The rearrangement links TRBV4-1 to TRBJ1-2; D possibly corresponds to TRBD1 (6 bases). Between the trimmed V and J ends, which lost 0 bases and 2 bases, there was a span of 10 bases. The CDR3 has 15 residues. CDR1 and CDR2 from the germline V gene are MGHRA and YSYEKL.

The chain couples TRBV29-1 to TRBJ1-2, with 8 nucleotides matching TRBD1. The germline CDR1 and CDR2 sequences are SQVTM and ANQGSEA. Trimming removed 6 bases from V and 4 bases from J; junction bases left unmatched: 7. The CDR3 totals 13 residues. The CDR3 DNA reads as TGCAGCGTCGCGACAGGGGCAGGCTATGGCTACACCTTC. Its translation is CSVATGAGYGYTF.

This sequence joins TRBV5-6 and TRBJ1-4; D is uncertain. The CDR3 consists of 17 residues. Germline CDR1 reads SGHDT; CDR2 reads YYEEEE. The ends were cut back, 0 bases at V and 0 bases at J, with 12 bases in the middle. CDR3 residues: CASSLGRLRATNEKLFF. The CDR3 bases are TGTGCCAGCAGCTTGGGCAGGCTTAGGGCAACTAATGAAAAACTGTTTTTT.

The chain uses TRBV7-8 and TRBJ1-1; 9 bases are shared with TRBD1. CDR3 length: 21 amino acids. V lost 5 bases, J lost 1 base, and 23 bases stayed unmatched. Germline assignment: CDR1 SGHVS and CDR2 FQNEAQ. CDR3 residues: CASSLQPEPGQGLFRNTEAFF. In nucleotides, the CDR3 is TGTGCCAGCAGCCTACAACCTGAACCGGGACAGGGCCTTTTCAGGAACACTGAAGCTTTCTTT.

By share, this clone ranks as medium-sized. V and J are TRBV7-2 and TRBJ1-1; D uncertain. The CDR3 consists of 11 residues. Trimming removed 5 bases at V and 9 bases at J, with 10 bases between. CDR1 is SGHTA, CDR2 FQGNSA, per germline. For the CDR3, the DNA is TGTGCCAGCAGCAAGGCGCGACAAGCTTTCTTT. Residues: CASSKARQAFF.

This chain joins TRBV2 and TRBJ2-3; the match to TRBD2 covers 10 bases. The germline V gene encodes CDR1 SNHLY and CDR2 FYNNEI. This CDR3 comprises 14 residues. Trimming cost V 7 bases and J 0 bases; bases outside gene matches: 1. In DNA, the CDR3 is TGTGCCAGCAAAGCGGGGGGGAGCACAGATACGCAGTATTTT. Translation: CASKAGGSTDTQYF. Full variable domain (rest looked up from reference TRBV2 and TRBJ2-3): EPEVTQTPSHQVTQMGQEVILRCVPISNHLYFYWYRQILGQKVEFLVSFYNNEISEKSEIFDDQFSVERPDGSNFTLKIRSTKLEDSAMYFCASKAGGSTDTQYFGPGTRLTVL.

The rearrangement uses TRBV19 and TRBJ2-3, with D hard to call. Germline V gene lookup returns CDR1 LNHDA and CDR2 SQIVND (reference sequence). The V gene lost 4 bases and the J gene lost 3 bases, with 11 bases spanning the gap. This CDR3 comprises 14 residues. CDR3 in DNA: TGTGCCAGTAGTAGCGACTCGGCGACAGATACGCAGTATTTT. This gives the protein CASSSDSATDTQYF.

The rearrangement joins TRBV29-1 to TRBJ2-1, with TRBD1 as a possible D gene (5 bases). CDR3 length: 13 residues. V lost 5 bases and J 6 bases, leaving 14 bases between the germline ends. Germline V gives CDR1 SQVTM, CDR2 ANQGSEA. As DNA, the CDR3 is TGCAGCGTTCGTAAAGGGGTGGTCAATGAGCAGTTCTTC. It encodes CSVRKGVVNEQFF.

The CDR3 nucleotides read TGCGCCAGCGGCGACGGGGAGGAGTACACTGAAGCTTTCTTT. It specifies CASGDGEEYTEAFF. The chain combines TRBV5-1 with TRBJ1-1; no clear D gene. This CDR3 is 14 amino acids long. Per the germline V gene, CDR1 is SGHRS and CDR2 is YFSETQ. V was clipped by 7 bases and J by 3 bases, with 16 bases between them.

V usage is TRBV5-1 and J usage is TRBJ2-2; D is possibly TRBD1 (5 bases). Trimming removed 0 bases at V and 1 base at J, with 10 bases between. There are 16 residues in the CDR3. Germline CDR1 reads SGHRS; CDR2 reads YFSETQ. The CDR3 spells CASSLEGPLNTGELFF. The CDR3 DNA is TGCGCCAGCAGCTTGGAGGGGCCCCTGAACACCGGGGAGCTGTTTTTT.

This clone was seen more than once but under ten times. The V and J genes are TRBV14 and TRBJ1-3, with 8 bases that match TRBD1. The germline gives CDR1 SGHDN, CDR2 FVKESK. The CDR3 consists of 16 residues. V was pared by 1 base and J by 5 bases, with 7 bases of the junction left unmatched. The CDR3 loop reads CASSQVSTGGRNTIYF. DNA for the CDR3: TGTGCCAGCAGCCAAGTTTCCACAGGGGGGCGAAACACCATATATTTT.

The gene calls are TRBV7-9 and TRBJ1-1; possibly TRBD1 for D (5 bases). With 5 bases removed from V and 7 bases from J, the gap between germline ends came to 17 bases. The CDR3 length is 14 residues. CDR1 and CDR2 from the germline V gene are SEHNR and FQNEAQ (reference sequence). The CDR3 here is CASSPRQGRLEAFF. The CDR3 DNA reads TGTGCCAGCAGCCCACGGCAGGGACGGCTTGAAGCTTTCTTT.

The J gene is TRBJ1-6, the V gene TRBV4-1; 7 nucleotides align to TRBD1. There are 15 residues in the CDR3. J was trimmed by 8 bases and V by 2 bases; bases with no gene match: 6. Germline V CDR1 and CDR2: MGHRA, YSYEKL. The CDR3 nucleotides are TGCGCCAGCAGCCAATCACAGGGGTCGGATTCACCCCTCCACTTT. Encoded protein: CASSQSQGSDSPLHF.

The J gene is TRBJ2-1, the V gene TRBV4-1, with 10 nucleotides matching TRBD2. The CDR3 is 16 amino acids. Germline V CDR1 and CDR2: MGHRA, YSYEKL. J gave up 6 bases and V 2 bases, and 7 bases lay outside the gene matches. The CDR3 bases are TGCGCCAGCAGCCAATACCGACTAGCGGGTCTCAATGAGCAGTTCTTC. The encoded protein is CASSQYRLAGLNEQFF.